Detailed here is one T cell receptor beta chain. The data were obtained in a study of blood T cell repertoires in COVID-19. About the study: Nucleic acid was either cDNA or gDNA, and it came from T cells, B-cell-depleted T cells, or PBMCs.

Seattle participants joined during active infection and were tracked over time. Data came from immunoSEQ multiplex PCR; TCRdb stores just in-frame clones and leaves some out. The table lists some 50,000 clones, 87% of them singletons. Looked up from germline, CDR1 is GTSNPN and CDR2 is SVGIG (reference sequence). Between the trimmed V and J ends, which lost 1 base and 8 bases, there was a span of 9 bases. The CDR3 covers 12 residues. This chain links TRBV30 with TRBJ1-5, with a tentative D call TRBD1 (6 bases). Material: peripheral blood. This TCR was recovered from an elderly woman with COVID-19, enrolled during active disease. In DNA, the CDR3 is TGTGCCTGGAGTGGACAGGCCAAGCCCCAGCATTTT. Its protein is CAWSGQAKPQHF.